This TCR beta chain was obtained from a study of vaccination and CD4 T cells after COVID-19. About the research overall: The BNT162b2 or mRNA-1273 vaccine was given to participants in two doses.

Looked up from germline, CDR1 is DFQATT and CDR2 is SNEGSKA (reference sequence). The V and J ends lost 1 base and 7 bases respectively, with 11 bases between them. The CDR3 covers 13 residues. This clonotype is classed as medium-sized. No antigen is known for it. With the Oncomine TCR Beta short-read assay, DNA from cultured CD4+ T cells was sequenced. TCRdb itself ran the PCR reads through MiXCR, one entry per CDR3 protein. The sample has more than 3,000 distinct CDR3 sequences; 11% to 15% are singletons. Treatment given: roughly ten-day PBMC culture with coronavirus spike peptide pools or control peptides (ViraFEST assay).

The material sequenced was CD4+ T cells from blood, cultured in vitro. The clonotype comes from a human donor who had recovered from COVID-19. The V gene is TRBV20-1, the J gene TRBJ1-5; D is possibly TRBD1 (5 bases). The CDR3 bases are TGCAGTGCTAGAGCAGGGCAGGACCAGCCCCAGCATTTT. Residues: CSARAGQDQPQHF.